This T cell receptor (beta chain) was documented in a study of blood T cells in healthy people across ages. Overall study results and limits: Estimates of total diversity, which came from one million sequenced T cells, were considered to be underestimates.

V trimming: 9 bases; J trimming: 7 bases; junction bases outside the gene matches: 9. CDR1 is ENHRY, CDR2 SYGVKD, per germline. The CDR3 sequence is 13 residues long. This clonotype has a handful of counts. Its target is not known. A single base separates this from a much larger clone, so it may be a read error. Next came a second PCR, run for roughly 6 to 11 cycles, which used a sample-barcoded 5' primer along with a J-beta primer mix. TCRdb processed the 5' RACE reads anew with MiXCR; each CDR3 protein has one entry. The data show 650,000 to 700,000 distinct CDR3 sequences, with roughly 32% seen just once and just over 15% held by the top ten. In terms of origin and age, donors were healthy Caucasian individuals from Russia aged roughly 6 to 95.

The sequenced sample was blood. This clonotype originated in an elderly woman in good health. The chain recombines TRBV10-3 with TRBJ2-3; 8 bases fit TRBD2. CDR3 loop: CAMLSGGENTQYF. For the CDR3, the DNA is TGTGCCATGCTAAGCGGGGGAGAGAATACGCAGTATTTT.